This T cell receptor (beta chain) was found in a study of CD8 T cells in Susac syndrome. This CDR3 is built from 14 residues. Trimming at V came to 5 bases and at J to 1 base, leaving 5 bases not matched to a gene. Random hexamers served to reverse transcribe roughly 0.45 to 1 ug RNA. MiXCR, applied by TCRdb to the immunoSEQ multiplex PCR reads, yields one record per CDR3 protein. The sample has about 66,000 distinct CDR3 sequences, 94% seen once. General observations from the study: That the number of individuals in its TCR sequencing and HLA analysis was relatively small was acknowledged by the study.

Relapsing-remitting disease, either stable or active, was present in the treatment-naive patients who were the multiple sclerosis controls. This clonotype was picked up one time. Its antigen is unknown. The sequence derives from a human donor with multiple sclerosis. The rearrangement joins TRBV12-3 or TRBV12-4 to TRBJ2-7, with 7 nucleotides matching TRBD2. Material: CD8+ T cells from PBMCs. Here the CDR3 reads CASSGGGPSYEQYF. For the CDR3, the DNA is TGTGCCAGCAGTGGGGGGGGTCCTTCCTACGAGCAGTACTTC.